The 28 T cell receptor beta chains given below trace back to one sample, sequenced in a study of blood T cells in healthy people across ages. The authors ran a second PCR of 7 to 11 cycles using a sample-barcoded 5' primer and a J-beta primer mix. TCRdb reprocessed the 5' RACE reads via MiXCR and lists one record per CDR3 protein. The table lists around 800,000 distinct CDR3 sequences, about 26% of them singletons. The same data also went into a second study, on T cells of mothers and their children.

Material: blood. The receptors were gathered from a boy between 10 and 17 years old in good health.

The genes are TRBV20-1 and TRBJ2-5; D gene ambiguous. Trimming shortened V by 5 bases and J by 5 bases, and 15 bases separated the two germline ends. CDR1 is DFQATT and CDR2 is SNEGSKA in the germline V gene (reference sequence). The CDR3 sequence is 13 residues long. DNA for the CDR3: TGCAGTGCTCGAAATACGGGTTGGGAGACCCAGTACTTC. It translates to CSARNTGWETQYF.

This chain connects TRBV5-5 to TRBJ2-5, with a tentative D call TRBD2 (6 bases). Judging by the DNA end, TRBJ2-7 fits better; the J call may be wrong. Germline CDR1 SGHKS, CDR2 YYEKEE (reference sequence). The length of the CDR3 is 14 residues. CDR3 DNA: TGTGCCAGCAGCTTGTCGATGGGGGGAAGCGAGCAGTACTTC. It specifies CASSLSMGGSEQYF.

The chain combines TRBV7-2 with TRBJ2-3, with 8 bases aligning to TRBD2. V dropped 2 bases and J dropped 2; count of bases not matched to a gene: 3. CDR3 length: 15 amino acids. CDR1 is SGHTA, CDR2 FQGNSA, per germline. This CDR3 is CASSLTSGYTDTQYF. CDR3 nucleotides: TGTGCCAGCAGCTTAACTAGCGGATACACAGATACGCAGTATTTT.

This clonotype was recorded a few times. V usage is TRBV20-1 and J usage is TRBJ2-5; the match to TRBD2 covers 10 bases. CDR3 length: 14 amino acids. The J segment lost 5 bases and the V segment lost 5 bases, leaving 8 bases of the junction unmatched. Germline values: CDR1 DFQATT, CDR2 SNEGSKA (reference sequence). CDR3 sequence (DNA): TGCAGTGCTGTCGGAGCGGGGGGGCGGGAGACCCAGTACTTC. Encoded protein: CSAVGAGGRETQYF.

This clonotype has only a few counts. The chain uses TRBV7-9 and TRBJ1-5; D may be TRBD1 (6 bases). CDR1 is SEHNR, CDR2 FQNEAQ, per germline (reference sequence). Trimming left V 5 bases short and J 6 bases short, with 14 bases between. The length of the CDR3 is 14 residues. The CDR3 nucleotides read TGTGCCAGCAGCCCAGGGGCAGGGCGTCAGCCCCAGCATTTT. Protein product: CASSPGAGRQPQHF.

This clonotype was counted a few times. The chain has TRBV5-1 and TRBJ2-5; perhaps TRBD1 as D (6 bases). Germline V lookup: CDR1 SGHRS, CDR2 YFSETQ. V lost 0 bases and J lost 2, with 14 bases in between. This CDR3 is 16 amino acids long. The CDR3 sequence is CASSLAPGRGQETQYF. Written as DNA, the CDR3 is TGCGCCAGCAGCTTGGCCCCGGGCAGGGGTCAAGAGACCCAGTACTTC.

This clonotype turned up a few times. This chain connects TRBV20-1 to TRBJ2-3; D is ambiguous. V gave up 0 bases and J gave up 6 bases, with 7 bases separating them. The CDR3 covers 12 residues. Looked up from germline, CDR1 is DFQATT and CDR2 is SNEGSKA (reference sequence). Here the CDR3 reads CSAREPSDTQYF. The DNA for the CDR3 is TGCAGTGCTAGAGAGCCGTCCGATACGCAGTATTTT.

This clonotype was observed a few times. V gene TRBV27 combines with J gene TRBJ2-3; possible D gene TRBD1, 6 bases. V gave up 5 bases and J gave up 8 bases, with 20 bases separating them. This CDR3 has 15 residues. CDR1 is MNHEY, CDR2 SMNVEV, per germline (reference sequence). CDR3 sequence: CASSATQGRGVTQYF. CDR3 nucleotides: TGTGCCAGCAGTGCGACACAGGGAAGGGGCGTTACGCAGTATTTT.

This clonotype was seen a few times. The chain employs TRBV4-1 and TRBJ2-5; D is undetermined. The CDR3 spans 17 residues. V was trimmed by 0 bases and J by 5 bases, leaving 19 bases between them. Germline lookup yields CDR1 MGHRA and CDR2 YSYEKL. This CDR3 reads CASSQDSVREIFETQYF. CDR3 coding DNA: TGCGCCAGCAGCCAAGACAGCGTAAGAGAGATCTTCGAGACCCAGTACTTC.

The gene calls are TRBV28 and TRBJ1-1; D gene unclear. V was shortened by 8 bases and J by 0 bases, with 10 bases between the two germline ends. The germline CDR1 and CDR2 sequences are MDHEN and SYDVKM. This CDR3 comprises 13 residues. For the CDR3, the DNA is TGTGCCAGCCTAGACGGGATGAACACTGAAGCTTTCTTT. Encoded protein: CASLDGMNTEAFF.

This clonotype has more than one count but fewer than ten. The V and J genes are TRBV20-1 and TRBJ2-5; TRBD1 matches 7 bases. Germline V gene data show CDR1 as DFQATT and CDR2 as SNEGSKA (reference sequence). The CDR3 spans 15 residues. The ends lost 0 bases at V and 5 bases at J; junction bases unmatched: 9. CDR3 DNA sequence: TGCAGTGCTAGAGATGTACAGGGGATGGTGGAGACCCAGTACTTC. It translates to CSARDVQGMVETQYF.

DNA of the CDR3: TGTGCCAGCAGCAAAGCGAGTTTATCCTACAATGAGCAGTTCTTC. Amino acid sequence: CASSKASLSYNEQFF. This chain joins TRBV21-1 and TRBJ2-1. TRBV21-1 is an annotated pseudogene. This CDR3 contains 15 residues.

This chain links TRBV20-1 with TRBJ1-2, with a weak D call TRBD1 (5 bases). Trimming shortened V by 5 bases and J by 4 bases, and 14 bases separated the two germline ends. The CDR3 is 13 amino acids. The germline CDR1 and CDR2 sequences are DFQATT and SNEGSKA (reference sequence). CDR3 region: CSARPSGTYGYTF. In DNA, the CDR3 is TGCAGTGCTCGACCTTCAGGGACCTATGGCTACACCTTC.

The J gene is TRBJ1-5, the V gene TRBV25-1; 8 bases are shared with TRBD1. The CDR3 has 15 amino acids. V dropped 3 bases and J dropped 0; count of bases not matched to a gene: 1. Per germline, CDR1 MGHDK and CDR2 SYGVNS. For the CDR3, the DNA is TGTGCCAGCAGTGACAGGGGGCCTAGCAATCAGCCCCAGCATTTT. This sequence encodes CASSDRGPSNQPQHF.

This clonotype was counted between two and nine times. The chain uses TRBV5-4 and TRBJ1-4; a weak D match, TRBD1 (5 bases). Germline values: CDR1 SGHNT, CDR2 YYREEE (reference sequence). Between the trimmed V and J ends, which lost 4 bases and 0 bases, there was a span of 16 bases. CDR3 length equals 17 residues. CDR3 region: CASSQEGSSATNEKLFF. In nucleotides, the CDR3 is TGTGCCAGCAGCCAGGAGGGGAGTTCTGCAACTAATGAAAAACTGTTTTTT.

CDR3 protein: CASSAQGAGEKLFF. The CDR3 coding sequence is TGTGCCAGCAGCGCACAGGGGGCCGGGGAAAAACTGTTTTTT. The chain has TRBV7-6 and TRBJ1-4, with TRBD1 matching over 9 bases. J was trimmed by 8 bases and V by 5 bases; bases with no gene match: 6. The CDR3 contains 14 residues. Germline V CDR1 and CDR2: SGHVS, FNYEAQ.

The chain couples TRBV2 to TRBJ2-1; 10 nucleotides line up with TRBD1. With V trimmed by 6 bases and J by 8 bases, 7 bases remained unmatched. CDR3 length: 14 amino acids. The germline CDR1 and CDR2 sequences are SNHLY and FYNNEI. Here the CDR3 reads CASSRDRGGDEQFF. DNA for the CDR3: TGTGCCAGCAGCCGGGACAGGGGAGGGGATGAGCAGTTCTTC.

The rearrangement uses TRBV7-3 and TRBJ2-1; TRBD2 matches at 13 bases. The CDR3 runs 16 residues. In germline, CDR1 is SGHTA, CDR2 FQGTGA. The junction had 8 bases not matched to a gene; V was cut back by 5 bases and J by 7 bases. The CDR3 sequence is CASSNQLAGGLNEQFF. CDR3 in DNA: TGTGCCAGCAGCAACCAACTAGCGGGGGGGTTAAATGAGCAGTTCTTC. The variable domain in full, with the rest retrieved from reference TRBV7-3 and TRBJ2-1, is GAGVSQTPSNKVTEKGKYVELRCDPISGHTALYWYRQSLGQGPEFLIYFQGTGAADDSGLPNDRFFAVRPEGSVSTLKIQRTERGDSAVYLCASSNQLAGGLNEQFFGPGTRLTVL.

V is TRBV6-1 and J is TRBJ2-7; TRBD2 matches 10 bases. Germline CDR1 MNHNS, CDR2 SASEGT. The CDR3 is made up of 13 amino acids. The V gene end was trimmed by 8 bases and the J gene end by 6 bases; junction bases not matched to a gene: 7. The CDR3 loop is CASLLAGESEQYF. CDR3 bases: TGTGCCAGCTTGCTAGCGGGGGAAAGCGAGCAGTACTTC.

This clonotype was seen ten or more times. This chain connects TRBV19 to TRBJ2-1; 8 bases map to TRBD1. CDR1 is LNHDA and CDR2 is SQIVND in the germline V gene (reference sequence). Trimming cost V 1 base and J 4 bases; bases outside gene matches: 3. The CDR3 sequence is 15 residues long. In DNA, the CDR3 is TGTGCCAGTAGTATAGGAGGACAGGGATACAATGAGCAGTTCTTC. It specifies CASSIGGQGYNEQFF.

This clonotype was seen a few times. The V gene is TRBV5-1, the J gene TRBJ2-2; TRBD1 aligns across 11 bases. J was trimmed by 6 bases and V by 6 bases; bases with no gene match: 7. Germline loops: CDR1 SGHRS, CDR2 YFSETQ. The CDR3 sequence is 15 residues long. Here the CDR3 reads CASTWDRGTSGELFF. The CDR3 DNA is TGCGCCAGCACCTGGGACAGGGGGACATCCGGGGAGCTGTTTTTT.

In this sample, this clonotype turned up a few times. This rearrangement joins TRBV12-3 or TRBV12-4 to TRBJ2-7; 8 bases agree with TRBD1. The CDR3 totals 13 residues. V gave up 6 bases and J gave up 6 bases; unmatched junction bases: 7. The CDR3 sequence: CASRQTGASEQYF. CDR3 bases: TGTGCCAGCAGGCAGACAGGGGCGAGCGAGCAGTACTTC.

In nucleotides, the CDR3 is TGTGCCAGCAGCTCGAGGACAGGGTCCACTGAAGCTTTCTTT. Translating gives CASSSRTGSTEAFF. The genes are TRBV7-6 and TRBJ1-1, with 8 bases that match TRBD1. This CDR3 is built from 14 residues. In germline, CDR1 is SGHVS, CDR2 FNYEAQ. V lost 4 bases and J lost 4; bases outside the gene matches: 5. Drawing the rest from reference TRBV7-6 and TRBJ1-1, the complete variable domain is GAGVSQSPRYKVTKRGQDVALRCDPISGHVSLYWYRQALGQGPEFLTYFNYEAQQDKSGLPNDRFSAERPEGSISTLTIQRTEQRDSAMYRCASSSRTGSTEAFFGQGTRLTVV.

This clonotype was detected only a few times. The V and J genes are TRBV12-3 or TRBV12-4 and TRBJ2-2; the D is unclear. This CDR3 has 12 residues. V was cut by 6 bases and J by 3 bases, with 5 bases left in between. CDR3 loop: CASSWYTGELFF. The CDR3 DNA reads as TGTGCCAGCAGCTGGTACACCGGGGAGCTGTTTTTT.

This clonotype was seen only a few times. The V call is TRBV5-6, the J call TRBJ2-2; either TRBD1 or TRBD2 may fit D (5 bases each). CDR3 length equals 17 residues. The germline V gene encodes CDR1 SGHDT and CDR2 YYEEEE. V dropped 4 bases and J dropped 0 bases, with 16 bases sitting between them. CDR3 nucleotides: TGTGCCAGCAGCCCGCCCCTTGGGGGACCGAACACCGGGGAGCTGTTTTTT. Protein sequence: CASSPPLGGPNTGELFF.

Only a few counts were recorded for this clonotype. CDR3: CASSKTERETQYF. CDR3 in DNA: TGTGCCAGCAGCAAGACAGAGCGGGAGACCCAGTACTTC. V gene TRBV21-1 combines with J gene TRBJ2-5; the DNA was not used to check the table's D call, TRBD1. TRBV21-1 is shown as a pseudogene. This CDR3 has 13 residues.

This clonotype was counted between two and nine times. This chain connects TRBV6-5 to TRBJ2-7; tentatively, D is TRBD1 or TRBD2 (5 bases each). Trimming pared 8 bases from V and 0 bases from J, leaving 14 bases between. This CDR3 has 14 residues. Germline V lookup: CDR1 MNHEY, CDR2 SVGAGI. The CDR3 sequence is CASREGLGSYEQYF. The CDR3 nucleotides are TGTGCCAGCCGAGAGGGGCTTGGCTCCTACGAGCAGTACTTC.

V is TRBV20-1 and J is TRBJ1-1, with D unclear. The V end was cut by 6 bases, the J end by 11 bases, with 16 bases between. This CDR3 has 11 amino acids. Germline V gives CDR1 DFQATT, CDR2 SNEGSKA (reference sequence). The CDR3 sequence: CSARTGWRAFF. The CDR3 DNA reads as TGCAGTGCCCGGACCGGGTGGCGGGCTTTCTTT.